The rows below give T cell receptor beta chains drawn from one sample of a study of CD8+CD57+ T cells in acquired aplastic anemia. Via MiXCR, TCRdb re-called the reads, giving one row per CDR3 protein. The sample has 450,000 to 600,000 distinct CDR3 sequences; over 25% are singletons. The sample comprised sorted CD4+, CD8+, or CD8+CD57+ T cells (not recorded which) from PBMCs. These receptors originate from a human donor with aplastic anemia. CDR3s include the opening cysteine and the closing phenylalanine or tryptophan. D genes are given only for firm matches. Some rows have no size entry. The others give once, few or many, or a class for an expanded clone.

abundance	v_gene	j_gene	d_gene	CDR3nt	CDR3aa
few	TRBV10-3	TRBJ1-2	NA	TGTGCCATCAGTGAGAATGTCAGAGAATATGGCTACACCTTC	CAISENVREYGYTF
NA	TRBV28	TRBJ1-1	NA	TGTGCCAGCACAACCACGACAGCGAACGTGATAAGGAACACTGAAGCTTTCTTT	CASTTTTANVIRNTEAFF
few	TRBV4-1	TRBJ2-1	NA	TGCGCCAGCAGCCATCCTCAGGGTCGGCAGTTCTTC	CASSHPQGRQFF
many	TRBV2	TRBJ2-7	NA	TGTGCCAGCAGTGCTAACTACGAGCAGTACTTC	CASSANYEQYF
NA	TRBV5-1	TRBJ2-1	NA	TGCGCCAGCAGCGGATTAGGGGAACCCTACAATGAGCAGTTCTTC	CASSGLGEPYNEQFF
NA	TRBV5-6	TRBJ2-7	NA	TGTGCCAGCAGCGAAGACAGAAGCTACGAGCAGTACTTC	CASSEDRSYEQYF
many	TRBV19	TRBJ1-2	TRBD1	TGTGCCAGTAGTATCTCTGGGACAGGGGTCGGCTACACCTTC	CASSISGTGVGYTF
many	TRBV20-1	TRBJ2-7	TRBD2	TGCAGTGCTACTAGAGGACTAGCGGGGACCTACGAGCAGTACTTC	CSATRGLAGTYEQYF
many	TRBV9	TRBJ2-5	NA	TGTGCCAGCAGCGTAGATGTAGGCGAAGAGACCCAGTACTTC	CASSVDVGEETQYF
NA	TRBV20-1	TRBJ1-3	TRBD1	TGCAGTGCTAGGGGACAGGGGGCAGGGGGAAACACCATATATTTT	CSARGQGAGGNTIYF
NA	TRBV19	TRBJ2-2	NA	TGCGCCAGCACGATGTTAACTCCCCTTAATGCGAACACCGGGGAGCTGTTTTTT	CASTMLTPLNANTGELFF
NA	TRBV12-3/TRBV12-4	TRBJ1-3	TRBD1	TGTGCCAGCAGTTTAGCGGAGGGGACAGCAGCATATTTT	CASSLAEGTAAYF
once	TRBV25-1	TRBJ2-3	NA	TGTGCCAGCAGCCCGTCTGGAAGGGTTTTCAGAGATACGCAGTATTTT	CASSPSGRVFRDTQYF
NA	TRBV2	TRBJ2-2	TRBD2	TGTGCCAGCAGTGGTAGCGGGAGTGGGGAGGGGGAGCTGTTTTTT	CASSGSGSGEGELFF
few	TRBV19	TRBJ2-1	TRBD1	TGTGCCAGTAGTCCCGACAGGGAACCCTACAATGAGCAGTTCTTC	CASSPDREPYNEQFF
few	TRBV2	TRBJ2-3	TRBD2	TGTGCCAGCAGGATTAGCGGGGGGGCAACAGATACGCAGTATTTT	CASRISGGATDTQYF
NA	TRBV9	TRBJ2-7	TRBD2	TGTGCCAGCAGCGTAGGATTAGCGGGGGTCTACGAGCGGTACTTC	CASSVGLAGVYERYF
once	TRBV4-1	TRBJ1-2	NA	TGCGCCAGCAGCCAAGAATCTGATGCGGGGATGGGAAACTATGGCTACACCTTC	CASSQESDAGMGNYGYTF
many	TRBV20-1	TRBJ1-6	NA	TGCAGTGTGAGGGAGGCCACTCGTTCACCCCTCCACTTT	CSVREATRSPLHF
NA	TRBV10-3	TRBJ1-2	TRBD1	TGTGCCATCACCGCGGGACAGGGTTTTAACTATGGCTACACCTTC	CAITAGQGFNYGYTF
NA	TRBV2	TRBJ2-5	NA	TGTGCCAGCAGTCCCTTTTTCGGGGGAGCAACCCAAGAGACCCAGTACTTC	CASSPFFGGATQETQYF
many	TRBV24-1	TRBJ1-1	TRBD1	TGTGCCACCAACCGGGACAGGGGTTTCCCCACTGAAGCTTTCTTT	CATNRDRGFPTEAFF
NA	TRBV19	TRBJ1-6	NA	TGTGCCAGTAGTATAGGGCAGTGGGATAATTCACCCCTCCACTTT	CASSIGQWDNSPLHF
many	TRBV7-2	TRBJ2-7	TRBD1	TGTGCCAGCAGCGGGACAGGGCGCGGATACGAGCAGTACTTC	CASSGTGRGYEQYF
few	TRBV6-2/TRBV6-3	TRBJ2-7	TRBD1	TGTGCCAGCAGCCAGAACCGAGACAGGGGACTTCGGTACTTC	CASSQNRDRGLRYF
NA	TRBV5-1	TRBJ1-1	NA	TGCGCCAGCAAGGTTTATTGGGGCGGGACTGAAGCTTTCTTT	CASKVYWGGTEAFF
NA	TRBV7-2	TRBJ2-3	NA	TGTGCCAGCAGTTACTTAATGCGGGATACAGATACGCAGTATTTT	CASSYLMRDTDTQYF
once	TRBV2	TRBJ1-5	NA	TGTGCCACCCGGACAGCTAGCAATCAGCCCCAGCATTTT	CATRTASNQPQHF
NA	TRBV7-6	TRBJ2-7	NA	NA	CASSFYICSAPLSYEQYF
many	TRBV7-2	TRBJ1-6	NA	TGTGCCAGCAGCCCCGGAGGGGTGGGAGGTTCACCCCTCCACTTT	CASSPGGVGGSPLHF
many	TRBV12-3/TRBV12-4	TRBJ1-6	NA	TGTGCCAGCAGTTTCAACCCATTGATCGACAATTCACCCCTCCACTTT	CASSFNPLIDNSPLHF
many	TRBV6-1	TRBJ1-1	NA	TGTGCCAGCAGTACTGGACTGAACACTGAAGCTTTCTTT	CASSTGLNTEAFF
NA	TRBV29-1	TRBJ1-2	TRBD1	TGCAGCGCTCAGGGTACCGGGACAGGGGGCGACTATGGCTACACCTTC	CSAQGTGTGGDYGYTF
once	TRBV11-1	TRBJ2-7	TRBD2	TGTGCCAGCTTCACCAGTGGGACTAGCATCCCCTACGAGCAGTACTTC	CASFTSGTSIPYEQYF
NA	TRBV7-2	TRBJ1-1	NA	TGTGCCAGCAGCCAAGCACACGCCCGGAACACTGAAGCTTTCTTT	CASSQAHARNTEAFF
NA	TRBV4-3	TRBJ2-7	TRBD2	TGCGCCAGCAGCCACGGGACTAAGCGGGGGGTCTACGAGCAGTACTTC	CASSHGTKRGVYEQYF
NA	TRBV20-1	TRBJ2-5	TRBD2	TGCAGTGCTAGTCCTAGCGGGAGGGCCATGGGGACCCAGTACTTC	CSASPSGRAMGTQYF
many	TRBV19	TRBJ2-7	NA	TGTGCCACCTCAAGACAGGTTGAATACGAGCAGTACTTC	CATSRQVEYEQYF
many	TRBV7-2	TRBJ2-7	TRBD1	TGTGCCAGCAGCCTCCTGGGACAGACTTACGAGCAGTACTTC	CASSLLGQTYEQYF
NA	TRBV10-3	TRBJ1-2	TRBD1	TGTGCCATCAGAGGACAGGGGCTCGGCTACACCTTC	CAIRGQGLGYTF
few	TRBV15	TRBJ2-1	NA	TGTGCCACCAGCAGAGATCGGAGAAACTGGGACAATGAGCAGTTCTTC	CATSRDRRNWDNEQFF
many	TRBV29-1	TRBJ2-3	NA	TGCAGCGAGGGAAGACAGGCAGATACGCAGTATTTT	CSEGRQADTQYF
many	TRBV19	TRBJ1-2	NA	TGTGCCAGTAACCACGGGGGGACTAACTATGGCTACACCTTC	CASNHGGTNYGYTF
few	TRBV7-6	TRBJ1-3	TRBD1	TGTGCCAGCAGCTTAGGGACAGGGGGGTCTGGAAACACCATATATTTT	CASSLGTGGSGNTIYF
many	TRBV29-1	TRBJ2-3	NA	TGCAGCGTTGAAAGTCTTGCGGGTACGCAGTATTTT	CSVESLAGTQYF
NA	TRBV2	TRBJ2-1	TRBD2	TGTGCCAGCAGTTTAGACGAGCGGGGGACCTACAATGAGCAGTTCTTC	CASSLDERGTYNEQFF
many	TRBV29-1	TRBJ2-3	TRBD2	TGCAGCGCGGGGCTCGCGGGAGGGGCTGATACGCAGTATTTT	CSAGLAGGADTQYF
NA	TRBV10-3	TRBJ1-2	NA	TGTGCCATCAGTGGCGGTACTAACTATGGCTACACCTTC	CAISGGTNYGYTF